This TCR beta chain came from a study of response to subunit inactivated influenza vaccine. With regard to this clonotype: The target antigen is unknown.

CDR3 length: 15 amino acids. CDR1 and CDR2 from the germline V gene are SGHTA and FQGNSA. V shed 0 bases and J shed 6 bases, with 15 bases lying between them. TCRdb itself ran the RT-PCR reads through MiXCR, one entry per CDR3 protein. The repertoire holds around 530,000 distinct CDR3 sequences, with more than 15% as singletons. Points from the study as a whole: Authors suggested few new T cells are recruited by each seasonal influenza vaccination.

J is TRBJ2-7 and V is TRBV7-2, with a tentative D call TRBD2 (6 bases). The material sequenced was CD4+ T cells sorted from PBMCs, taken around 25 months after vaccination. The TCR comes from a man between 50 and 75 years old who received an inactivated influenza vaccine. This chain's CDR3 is CASSLALIAAAEQYF. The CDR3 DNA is TGTGCCAGCAGCTTAGCGTTAATAGCGGCTGCCGAGCAGTACTTC.